These T cell receptor beta chains were read from a single sample in a study of lymphopenia after photon versus proton radiotherapy. Generated by immunoSEQ multiplex PCR, the TCRdb table keeps only in-frame clones and is missing some. The table has about 70,000 clones, 75% to 90% seen once; the top ten hold 11%. The sample consisted of peripheral blood, taken from a patient treated with proton-based radiotherapy. The receptors shown here come from an elderly man with esophageal cancer. Both conserved end residues are part of each CDR3. D genes are given only for firm matches. Size values are once, few and many counts, or a class for expanded clones, and some rows have none.

d_call: .; j_call: TRBJ2-2; v_call: TRBV7-2; clone_size: .; cdr3_nt: TGTGCCAGCAGCTCCCTACCCCGATACCTAGAAGGCACCGGGGAGCTGTTTTTT; cdr3_aa: CASSSLPRYLEGTGELFF
d_call: .; j_call: TRBJ1-1; v_call: TRBV7-8; clone_size: .; cdr3_nt: TGTGCCAGCAGCCAGCCGGGATTTGAAGCTTTCTTT; cdr3_aa: CASSQPGFEAFF
d_call: .; j_call: TRBJ1-5; v_call: TRBV28; clone_size: once; cdr3_nt: TGTGCCAGCATCCCATCGGCGGGTAGCAATCAGCCCCAGCATTTT; cdr3_aa: CASIPSAGSNQPQHF
d_call: .; j_call: TRBJ2-1; v_call: TRBV11-2; clone_size: few; cdr3_nt: TGTGCCAGCAGCTTAGTTTCGGGCAGGGGTTCCTACAATGAGCAGTTCTTC; cdr3_aa: CASSLVSGRGSYNEQFF
d_call: TRBD2; j_call: TRBJ2-5; v_call: TRBV19; clone_size: .; cdr3_nt: TGTGCCAGTAGTGACGGGGGGGCTCAAGAGACCCAGTACTTC; cdr3_aa: CASSDGGAQETQYF
d_call: TRBD2; j_call: TRBJ2-2; v_call: TRBV7-2; clone_size: .; cdr3_nt: TGTGCCAGCAGCGGGGGACTAGCGGGAGCGGTCGGGGAGCTGTTTTTT; cdr3_aa: CASSGGLAGAVGELFF
d_call: .; j_call: TRBJ1-1; v_call: TRBV7-9; clone_size: .; cdr3_nt: TGTGCCAGCAGCTTAGCGGTGGGACGGCCAGAACTAACTGAAGCTTTCTTT; cdr3_aa: CASSLAVGRPELTEAFF
d_call: TRBD1; j_call: TRBJ1-2; v_call: TRBV4-2; clone_size: .; cdr3_nt: TGTGCCAGCAGCCAAGATTATAGCCAGGGGGCACGTGGCTACACCTTC; cdr3_aa: CASSQDYSQGARGYTF
d_call: .; j_call: TRBJ1-2; v_call: TRBV5-4; clone_size: .; cdr3_nt: TGTGCCAGCAGCTTGGTTGGGTTGGACTATGGCTACACCTTC; cdr3_aa: CASSLVGLDYGYTF
d_call: .; j_call: TRBJ2-2; v_call: TRBV2; clone_size: few; cdr3_nt: TGTGCCAGCAGTGTGACCCAGGGGGGGACCGGGGAGCTGTTTTTT; cdr3_aa: CASSVTQGGTGELFF
d_call: .; j_call: TRBJ1-2; v_call: TRBV29-1; clone_size: .; cdr3_nt: TGCAGCGTAGACAGGCCTGGCTATGGCTACACCTTC; cdr3_aa: CSVDRPGYGYTF
d_call: .; j_call: TRBJ1-4; v_call: TRBV2; clone_size: few; cdr3_nt: TGTGCCAGCAGTGGAACGAACAGGGTTAATGAAAAACTGTTTTTT; cdr3_aa: CASSGTNRVNEKLFF
d_call: TRBD1; j_call: TRBJ2-2; v_call: TRBV19; clone_size: .; cdr3_nt: TGTGCCAGTAACCTTCACGGGACAGCCTTTACCGGGGAGCTGTTTTTT; cdr3_aa: CASNLHGTAFTGELFF
d_call: TRBD2; j_call: TRBJ2-3; v_call: TRBV5-5; clone_size: .; cdr3_nt: TGTGCCAGCAGCTTGGGCGGGAGTAAGGGGACGCAGTATTTT; cdr3_aa: CASSLGGSKGTQYF
d_call: .; j_call: TRBJ1-2; v_call: TRBV5-4; clone_size: .; cdr3_nt: TGTGCCAGCAGCGGAACGCTGACAGGTGGTGGCTACACCTTC; cdr3_aa: CASSGTLTGGGYTF
d_call: .; j_call: TRBJ1-2; v_call: TRBV27; clone_size: .; cdr3_nt: TGTGCCAGCGCCCCTGCCGGTCTCGCCAACTATGGCTACACCTTC; cdr3_aa: CASAPAGLANYGYTF
d_call: TRBD1; j_call: TRBJ1-2; v_call: TRBV7-2; clone_size: .; cdr3_nt: TGTGCCAGCAGCCCGGACAGGTACTATGGCTACACCTTC; cdr3_aa: CASSPDRYYGYTF
d_call: TRBD1; j_call: TRBJ2-4; v_call: TRBV19; clone_size: few; cdr3_nt: TGTGCCAGTCAGGAACAGGGGCGAGCCAAAAACATTCAGTACTTC; cdr3_aa: CASQEQGRAKNIQYF
d_call: TRBD1; j_call: TRBJ2-2; v_call: TRBV4-3; clone_size: .; cdr3_nt: TGCGCCAGCAGCCAGGGGACAGGGTTCATTCCCGGGGAGCTGTTTTTT; cdr3_aa: CASSQGTGFIPGELFF
d_call: TRBD1; j_call: TRBJ1-3; v_call: TRBV7-3; clone_size: .; cdr3_nt: TGTGCCAGCAGTGACAGGGGGGGAAACACCATATATTTT; cdr3_aa: CASSDRGGNTIYF
d_call: .; j_call: TRBJ2-7; v_call: TRBV5-1; clone_size: .; cdr3_nt: TGCGCCAGCAGCTTGAACAGGAGGGGAGTCGAGCAGTACTTC; cdr3_aa: CASSLNRRGVEQYF
d_call: TRBD1; j_call: TRBJ2-7; v_call: TRBV29-1; clone_size: .; cdr3_nt: TGCAGCGTGGGGACAGGCGGGGAGGACGAGCAGTACTTC; cdr3_aa: CSVGTGGEDEQYF
d_call: .; j_call: TRBJ2-3; v_call: TRBV11-3; clone_size: .; cdr3_nt: TGTGCCAGCAGTACAGGGACAGATACGCAGTATTTT; cdr3_aa: CASSTGTDTQYF
d_call: .; j_call: TRBJ1-4; v_call: TRBV29-1; clone_size: .; cdr3_nt: TGCAGCGTTGGTACAGGTCCCTCGGAAAAACTGTTTTTT; cdr3_aa: CSVGTGPSEKLFF
d_call: TRBD1; j_call: TRBJ2-7; v_call: TRBV6-5; clone_size: .; cdr3_nt: TGTGCCAGCAGTTATCGGGACAGGGACCGCGAGCAGTACTTC; cdr3_aa: CASSYRDRDREQYF
d_call: .; j_call: TRBJ1-2; v_call: TRBV18; clone_size: many; cdr3_nt: TGTGCCAGCTCACCACAGCGACCACTGCTGAACTATGGCTACACCTTC; cdr3_aa: CASSPQRPLLNYGYTF
d_call: .; j_call: TRBJ1-5; v_call: TRBV4-3; clone_size: .; cdr3_nt: TGCGCCAGCAGCCAAGATTTGCAGAGCAATCAGCCCCAGCATTTT; cdr3_aa: CASSQDLQSNQPQHF
d_call: .; j_call: TRBJ2-3; v_call: TRBV6-5; clone_size: once; cdr3_nt: TGTGCCAGCAGTTACACGGGACTTTCAGATACGCAGTATTTT; cdr3_aa: CASSYTGLSDTQYF
d_call: .; j_call: TRBJ2-7; v_call: TRBV9; clone_size: .; cdr3_nt: TGTGCCAGCAGCGTAGAAGGGTTCTCCTACGAGCAGTACTTC; cdr3_aa: CASSVEGFSYEQYF
d_call: .; j_call: TRBJ1-2; v_call: TRBV7-3; clone_size: .; cdr3_nt: TGTGCCAGCAGCTTAGTTCCAGGGCCTAACTATGGCTACACCTTC; cdr3_aa: CASSLVPGPNYGYTF
d_call: TRBD2; j_call: TRBJ2-7; v_call: TRBV7-2; clone_size: .; cdr3_nt: TGTGCCAGCAGCCTCATAGGGAGGGGCGAGCAGTACTTC; cdr3_aa: CASSLIGRGEQYF
d_call: .; j_call: TRBJ2-5; v_call: TRBV7-2; clone_size: .; cdr3_nt: TGTGCCAGCAGCTTAGTGGGCAGGCCCCAAGAGACCCAGTACTTC; cdr3_aa: CASSLVGRPQETQYF
d_call: TRBD1; j_call: TRBJ1-4; v_call: TRBV9; clone_size: few; cdr3_nt: TGTGCCAGCAGCGTAGGACCGGGACAGGGGCATGAAAAACTGTTTTTT; cdr3_aa: CASSVGPGQGHEKLFF
d_call: .; j_call: TRBJ1-4; v_call: TRBV5-6; clone_size: .; cdr3_nt: TGTGCCAGCAGCCAGGGTCTTTGGGAAAAACTGTTTTTT; cdr3_aa: CASSQGLWEKLFF
d_call: .; j_call: TRBJ2-5; v_call: TRBV20-1; clone_size: once; cdr3_nt: TGCAGTGCTAGAGATTTGGAGACCCAGTACTTC; cdr3_aa: CSARDLETQYF
d_call: TRBD1; j_call: TRBJ1-6; v_call: TRBV2; clone_size: .; cdr3_nt: TGTGCCAGCATAGACAGGGGGCTGGGTTCACCCCTCCACTTT; cdr3_aa: CASIDRGLGSPLHF
d_call: .; j_call: TRBJ2-7; v_call: TRBV18; clone_size: .; cdr3_nt: TGTGCCAGCTCCCCCACGAGGTGGGATAGCTCCTACGAGCAGTACTTC; cdr3_aa: CASSPTRWDSSYEQYF
d_call: .; j_call: TRBJ2-4; v_call: TRBV19; clone_size: .; cdr3_nt: TGTGCCAGTAGTACCCGAATTACAGGGAGTGAAAACATTCAGTACTTC; cdr3_aa: CASSTRITGSENIQYF
d_call: .; j_call: TRBJ2-3; v_call: TRBV5-4; clone_size: .; cdr3_nt: TGTGCCAGCAGCTTCCGGGACAGCACAGATACGCAGTATTTT; cdr3_aa: CASSFRDSTDTQYF
d_call: TRBD1; j_call: TRBJ1-5; v_call: TRBV6-6; clone_size: once; cdr3_nt: TGTGCCAGCAGTTACAGACCGGGACAGGGGCATTTT; cdr3_aa: CASSYRPGQGHF
d_call: .; j_call: TRBJ2-7; v_call: TRBV4-1; clone_size: few; cdr3_nt: TGCGCCAGCAGCCACGGCCTAGCGAGCGAGCAGTACTTC; cdr3_aa: CASSHGLASEQYF
d_call: .; j_call: TRBJ1-5; v_call: TRBV5-5; clone_size: few; cdr3_nt: TGTGCCAGCAGCTTGGGCTCAGGAGGGCAGCCCCAGCATTTT; cdr3_aa: CASSLGSGGQPQHF
d_call: TRBD2; j_call: TRBJ2-5; v_call: TRBV9; clone_size: .; cdr3_nt: TGTGCCAGCAGCCCACGCCCGGGGGGAGGTGAGACCCAGTACTTC; cdr3_aa: CASSPRPGGGETQYF
d_call: TRBD1; j_call: TRBJ2-7; v_call: TRBV6-1; clone_size: few; cdr3_nt: TGTGCCAGCAGTGAGGGGACAGGGACATGGGACGAGCAGTACTTC; cdr3_aa: CASSEGTGTWDEQYF
d_call: .; j_call: TRBJ1-1; v_call: TRBV5-1; clone_size: .; cdr3_nt: TGCGCCAGCAGCTTGGCTGGAAGAGAGAACACTGAAGCTTTCTTT; cdr3_aa: CASSLAGRENTEAFF
d_call: .; j_call: TRBJ1-1; v_call: TRBV9; clone_size: .; cdr3_nt: TGTGCCAGCAGCCCCCGACAGGCTGGCACTGAAGCTTTCTTT; cdr3_aa: CASSPRQAGTEAFF
d_call: .; j_call: TRBJ2-3; v_call: TRBV6-5; clone_size: .; cdr3_nt: TGTGCCAGCAGACGACAGAGCACAGATACGCAGTATTTT; cdr3_aa: CASRRQSTDTQYF
d_call: .; j_call: TRBJ1-4; v_call: TRBV11-3; clone_size: .; cdr3_nt: .; cdr3_aa: CASSLATAPKNCFF
d_call: .; j_call: TRBJ2-3; v_call: TRBV5-4; clone_size: few; cdr3_nt: TGTGCCAGCGCCACGCCGACAGATTCAGATACGCAGTATTTT; cdr3_aa: CASATPTDSDTQYF